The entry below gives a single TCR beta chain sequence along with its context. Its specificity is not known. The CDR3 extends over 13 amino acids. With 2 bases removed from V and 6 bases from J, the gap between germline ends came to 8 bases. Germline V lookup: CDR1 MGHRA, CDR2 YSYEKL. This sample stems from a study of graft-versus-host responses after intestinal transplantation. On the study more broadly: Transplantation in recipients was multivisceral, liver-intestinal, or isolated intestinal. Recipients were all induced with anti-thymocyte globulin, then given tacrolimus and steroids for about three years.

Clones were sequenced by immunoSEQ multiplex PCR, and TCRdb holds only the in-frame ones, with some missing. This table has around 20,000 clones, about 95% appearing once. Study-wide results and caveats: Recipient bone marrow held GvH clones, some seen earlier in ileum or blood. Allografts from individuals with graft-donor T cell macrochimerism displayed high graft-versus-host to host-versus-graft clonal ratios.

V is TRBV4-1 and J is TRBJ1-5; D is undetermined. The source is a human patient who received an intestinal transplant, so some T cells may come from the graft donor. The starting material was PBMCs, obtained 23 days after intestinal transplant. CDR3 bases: TGCGCCAGCAGCCAATCCTCAGGTCAGCCCCAGCATTTT. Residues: CASSQSSGQPQHF.